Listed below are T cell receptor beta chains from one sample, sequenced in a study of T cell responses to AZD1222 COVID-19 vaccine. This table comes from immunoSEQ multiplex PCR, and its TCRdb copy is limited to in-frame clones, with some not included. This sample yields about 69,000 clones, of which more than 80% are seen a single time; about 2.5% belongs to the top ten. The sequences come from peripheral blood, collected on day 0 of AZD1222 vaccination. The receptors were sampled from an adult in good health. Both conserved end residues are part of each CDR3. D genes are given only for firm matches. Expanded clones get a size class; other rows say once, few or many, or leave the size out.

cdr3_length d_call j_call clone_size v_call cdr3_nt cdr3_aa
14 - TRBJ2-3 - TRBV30 TGTGCCTGGAGTCTGTTCTCCCTCACAGATACGCAGTATTTT CAWSLFSLTDTQYF
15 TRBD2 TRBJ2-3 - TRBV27 TGTGCCAGCAGCCGACTAGCGCCTAGCACAGATACGCAGTATTTT CASSRLAPSTDTQYF
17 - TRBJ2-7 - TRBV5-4 TGTGCCAGCAGCTATGGCGGGGGCCCAGCAGTTCTCTACGAGCAGTACTTC CASSYGGGPAVLYEQYF
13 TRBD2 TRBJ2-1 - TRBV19 TGTGCCAGTAATGGACTAGAAGTCAATGAGCAGTTCTTC CASNGLEVNEQFF
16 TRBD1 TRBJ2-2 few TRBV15 TGTGCCACCAGCAGAGTGACAGGGGCGAACACCGGGGAGCTGTTTTTT CATSRVTGANTGELFF
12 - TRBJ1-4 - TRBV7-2 TGTGCCAGCAGCTTAGGGAATGAAAAACTGTTTTTT CASSLGNEKLFF
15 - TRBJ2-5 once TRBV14 TGTGCCAGCAGCCCAGATACAGGGTTTCAAGAGACCCAGTACTTC CASSPDTGFQETQYF
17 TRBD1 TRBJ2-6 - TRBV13 TGTGCCAGCAGCCACAGGGGCCCTAGCTCTGGGGCCAACGTCCTGACTTTC CASSHRGPSSGANVLTF
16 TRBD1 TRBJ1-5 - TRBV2 TGTGCCAGCAGTGGGGGACAGGTAGCGAGCAATCAGCCCCAGCATTTT CASSGGQVASNQPQHF
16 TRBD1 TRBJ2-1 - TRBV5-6 TGTGCCAGCAGCAGCTCAGGACAGGGCCTTCGATCTGAGCAGTTCTTC CASSSSGQGLRSEQFF
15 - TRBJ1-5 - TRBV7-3 TGTGCCAGCAGCTTAACCTCGGGAGGCAATCAGCCCCAGCATTTT CASSLTSGGNQPQHF
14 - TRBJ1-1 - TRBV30 TGTGCCTGGAGTATCACTCGGGGGCAGACTGAAGCTTTCTTT CAWSITRGQTEAFF
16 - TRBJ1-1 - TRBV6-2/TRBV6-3 TGTGCCAGCAGTTACTCGAGTTTTAACGTTAACACTGAAGCTTTCTTT CASSYSSFNVNTEAFF
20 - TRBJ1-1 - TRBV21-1 TGTGCCAGCAGCCCAGCTAGCGGGGGGCCAAACCGGAGCCGAAACACTGAAGCTTTCTTT CASSPASGGPNRSRNTEAFF
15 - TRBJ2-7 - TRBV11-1 TGTGCCAGCAGCTTACGGGACACTGGATCCTACGAGCAGTACTTC CASSLRDTGSYEQYF
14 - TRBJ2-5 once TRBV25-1 TGTGCCAGCAGTGATCCTGGGGACGACCAGACCCAGTACTTC CASSDPGDDQTQYF
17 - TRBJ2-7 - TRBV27 TGTGCCAGCGCCCGGGGCACACGGCAATCCCCCTCCTACGAGCAGTACTTC CASARGTRQSPSYEQYF
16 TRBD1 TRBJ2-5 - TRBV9 TGTGCCAGCAGCACCCTAGGGGACAGGCTACAAGAGACCCAGTACTTC CASSTLGDRLQETQYF
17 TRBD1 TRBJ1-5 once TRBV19 TGTGCCAGTAGTATCGGAGGGAGGACAGGGGTCGGCGAGCCCCAGCATTTT CASSIGGRTGVGEPQHF
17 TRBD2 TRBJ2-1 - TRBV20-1 TGCAGTGCTAGTCCCCCTGCGGGGGGCTCTCACAGAAATGAGCAGTTCTTC CSASPPAGGSHRNEQFF
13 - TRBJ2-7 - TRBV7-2 TGTGCCAGCAGCCTCGGACTCCACTACGAGCAGTACTTC CASSLGLHYEQYF
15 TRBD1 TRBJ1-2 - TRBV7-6 TGTGCCAGCAGCTCATCCGGGACAGGGGTAGTGGGCTACACCTTC CASSSSGTGVVGYTF
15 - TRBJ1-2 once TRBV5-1 TGCGCCAGCAGCTTGGCTTTTGCAGGGACAAATGGCTACACCTTC CASSLAFAGTNGYTF
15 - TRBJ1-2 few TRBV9 TGTGCCAGCGGCGGCGGATCACGAGCTAACTATGGCTACACCTTC CASGGGSRANYGYTF
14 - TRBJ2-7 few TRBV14 TGTGCCAGCAGCCAAGATGGACAAGGATACGAGCAGTACTTC CASSQDGQGYEQYF
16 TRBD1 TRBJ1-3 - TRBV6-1 TGTGCCAGCAGTGCGAAGGGGGCCGGCTCTGGAAACACCATATATTTT CASSAKGAGSGNTIYF
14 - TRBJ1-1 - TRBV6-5 TGTGCCAGCAGTTACCAAAGTGGTACGGGACAAGCTTTCTTT CASSYQSGTGQAFF
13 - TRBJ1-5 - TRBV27 TGTGCCAGCAGGCAGGGAGGTAATCAGCCCCAGCATTTT CASRQGGNQPQHF
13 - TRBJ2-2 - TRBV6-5 TGTGCCAGCGGGGGGATCCGCCCCGGGGAGCTGTTTTTT CASGGIRPGELFF
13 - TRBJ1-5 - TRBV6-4 TGTGCCAGCAGTGACAGGCCGAATCAGCCCCAGCATTTT CASSDRPNQPQHF
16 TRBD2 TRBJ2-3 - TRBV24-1 TGTGCCACCAGTGATTCGATAGCGGGGGGTCCAGATACGCAGTATTTT CATSDSIAGGPDTQYF
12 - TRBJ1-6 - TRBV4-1 TGCGCCAGCAGCCAAGATTATTCACCCCTCCACTTT CASSQDYSPLHF
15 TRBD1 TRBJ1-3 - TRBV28 TGTGCCAGCAGTTTGCCGGGACAGGGTCGGCGGACCATATATTTT CASSLPGQGRRTIYF
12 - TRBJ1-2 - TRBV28 TGTGCCAGCAGTCGTGGCGGCTATGGCTACACCTTC CASSRGGYGYTF
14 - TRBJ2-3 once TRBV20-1 TGCAGTGCTCGTGGGACACTTAGCACAGATACGCAGTATTTT CSARGTLSTDTQYF
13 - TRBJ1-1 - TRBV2 TGTGCCAGCAAGGACGGGCTGAACACTGAAGCTTTCTTT CASKDGLNTEAFF
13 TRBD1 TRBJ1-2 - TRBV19 TGTGCCAGTAATACCAGACAGGGGGATGGCTACACCTTC CASNTRQGDGYTF
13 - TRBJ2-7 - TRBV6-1 TGTGCCAGCAGTGACGTCGGTGCCGACGAGCAGTACTTC CASSDVGADEQYF
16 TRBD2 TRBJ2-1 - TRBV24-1 TGTGCCACCAGTGACCACAGCGGGAGAATCTACAATGAGCAGTTCTTC CATSDHSGRIYNEQFF
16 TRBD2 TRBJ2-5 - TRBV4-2 TGTGCCAGCAGCCAGCTTGCAGCGGGAGCACAAGAGACCCAGTACTTC CASSQLAAGAQETQYF
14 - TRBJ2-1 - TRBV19 TGTGCCAGTAGGCGCCCTGGGGGCCGGGATGAGCAGTTCTTC CASRRPGGRDEQFF
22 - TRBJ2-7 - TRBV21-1 TGTGCCGGATCGTACAGGGGAAGGCCCAGGGCGGCTACTAGCGGAAGCTCCTACGAGCAGTACTTC CAGSYRGRPRAATSGSSYEQYF
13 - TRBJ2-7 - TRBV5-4 TGTGCCAGCAGCTTTCCTGGGGGTTACGAGCAGTACTTC CASSFPGGYEQYF
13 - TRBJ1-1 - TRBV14 TGTGCCAGCAGCCCGGGCCCGAACACTGAAGCTTTCTTT CASSPGPNTEAFF
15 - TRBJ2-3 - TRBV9 TGTGCCAGCAGCACCGGAGGATCTGGCACAGATACGCAGTATTTT CASSTGGSGTDTQYF
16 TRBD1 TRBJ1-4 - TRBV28 TGTGCCAGCAGTTCACCCGCAGGGGGTACTCGAGAAAAACTGTTTTTT CASSSPAGGTREKLFF
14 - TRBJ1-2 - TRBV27 TGTGCCAGCAGTTCCATTATCTCGCGAGATGGCTACACCTTC CASSSIISRDGYTF
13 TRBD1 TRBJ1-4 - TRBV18 TGTGCCAGCTCACCGGGGACAGAGGAAAAACTGTTTTTT CASSPGTEEKLFF
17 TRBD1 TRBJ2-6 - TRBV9 TGTGCCAGCAGCCGGACAGGGCTTCCCTCTGGGGCCAACGTCCTGACTTTC CASSRTGLPSGANVLTF
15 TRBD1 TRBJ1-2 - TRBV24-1 TGTGCCACCAGTGGTACTACAGGGGGCGACTATGGCTACACCTTC CATSGTTGGDYGYTF
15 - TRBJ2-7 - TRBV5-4 TGTGCCAGCAGCCCGGGGGGACAGGAAATATACGAGCAGTACTTC CASSPGGQEIYEQYF
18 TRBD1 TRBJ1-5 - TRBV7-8 TGTGCCAGCAGCCATTGGGGGACAGGGCTTTATAGCAATCAGCCCCAGCATTTT CASSHWGTGLYSNQPQHF
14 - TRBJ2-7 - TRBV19 TGTGCCAGTAGTATAGACCTAGAGACCTACGAGCAGTACTTC CASSIDLETYEQYF
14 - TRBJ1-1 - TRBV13 TGTGCCAGCAGCTTAGTGGGGTCAGGAACTGAAGCTTTCTTT CASSLVGSGTEAFF
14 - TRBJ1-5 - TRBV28 TGTGCCAGCAGTTTTGGGGTTAGCAATCAGCCCCAGCATTTT CASSFGVSNQPQHF
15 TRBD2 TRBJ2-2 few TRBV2 TGTGCCAGCATAGGACTAGCGGGAGGCGGCGGGGAGCTGTTTTTT CASIGLAGGGGELFF
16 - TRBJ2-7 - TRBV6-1 TGTGCCAGCAGTGAATTCCGTGCGGGTAAGTCGGACGAGCAGTACTTC CASSEFRAGKSDEQYF
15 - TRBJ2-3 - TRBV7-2 TGTGCCAGCAGCCCAGAAGGCGGACTCACAGATACGCAGTATTTT CASSPEGGLTDTQYF
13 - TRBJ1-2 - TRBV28 TGTGCCAGCAGCGAACAGGGCCCCTATGGCTACACCTTC CASSEQGPYGYTF
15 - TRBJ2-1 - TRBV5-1 TGCGCCAGCAGCTTGCAAGGGAACTTATACAATGAGCAGTTCTTC CASSLQGNLYNEQFF